A single T cell receptor beta chain is shown here with its context. The sample originates from a study of blood T cell repertoires in COVID-19. Study summary: Material from acute and convalescent COVID-19 was sourced from the United States, Italy and Spain. T cells, B-cell-depleted T cells, or PBMCs supplied cDNA or gDNA.

In the source study's methods: Using reference gene primer amplification, nucleated cell counts were estimated. The assay was immunoSEQ multiplex PCR, and TCRdb's table has in-frame clones only and misses some. For V, J and clone size, that table is used; D and trimming come from the DNA. The sample includes approximately 84,000 clones, roughly 90% seen only once; the top ten take approximately 1.5%. CDR1 SGHDN and CDR2 FVKESK come from the germline V gene. The CDR3 runs 14 residues. Trimming removed 2 bases from V and 11 bases from J, with 18 bases in between. Sequences were obtained from peripheral blood. V gene TRBV14 combines with J gene TRBJ1-1; D ambiguous. This TCR derives from a human donor with active COVID-19. The donor label of this sample is uncertain. In DNA, the CDR3 is TGTGCCAGCAGCCAAACCCTCGCGGCTCCGGGGGCTTTCTTT. Protein: CASSQTLAAPGAFF.